This TCR beta chain is drawn from a study of cytomegalovirus exposure and HLA in healthy donors. General study results and limits: Later on, a genetic analysis was performed. It linked a missense variant in DCLRE1C with V- and J-gene trimming of TCR beta.

This clone has more than one count but fewer than ten. The antigen is unknown. This PCR relied on a set of 60 Vbeta primers and 13 Jbeta primers. The protocol was immunoSEQ multiplex PCR, while the TCRdb copy is restricted to in-frame clones and leaves out a portion. The sample has over 150,000 clones, 65% to 75% seen once; the top ten hold about 2%. The CDR3 extends over 16 amino acids. V trimming: 2 bases; J trimming: 7 bases; junction bases outside the gene matches: 9. CDR1 is MNHEY, CDR2 SVGAGI, per germline. The source material was PBMCs. The chain links TRBV6-5 to TRBJ1-4; 8 nucleotides line up with TRBD1. The sequence derives from a man aged 25 to 40 in good health and CMV-seronegative. The CDR3 is CASSYTLTGEREKLFF. CDR3 nucleotide sequence: TGTGCCAGCAGTTACACGCTGACAGGGGAGCGTGAAAAACTGTTTTTT.